This T cell receptor beta chain was documented in a study of immune evolution from preneoplasia to lung adenocarcinoma. Produced via immunoSEQ multiplex PCR; TCRdb's table is partial and in-frame only. The sample contains tens of thousands of clones, roughly four fifths of which appear only once. V shed 4 bases, J shed 5 bases, and the junction held 6 bases outside the gene matches. CDR3 length: 15 amino acids. Looked up from germline, CDR1 is SGHRS and CDR2 is YFSETQ. Concerning this clone itself: The antigen is not known. Other DNA sequences in the same sample also yield this CDR3.

After pathologic assessment, macro-dissection selected premalignant or tumor cells for extraction. The study's findings and limits: Highest clonality occurred in KRAS-mutant, not EGFR-mutant or double wild-type, nodules.

Sequenced input: FFPE invasive lung adenocarcinoma tissue. This sequence was found in a person in their sixties with lung adenocarcinoma. V and J are TRBV5-1 and TRBJ1-4; 9 nucleotides match TRBD1. The CDR3 bases are TGCGCCAGCAGCCCGGGTGGGACAGGGAATGAAAAACTGTTTTTT. This codes for CASSPGGTGNEKLFF.